This T cell receptor beta chain was profiled in a study of neurological immune-mediated disorders. Findings of the study overall: Across subjects, expanded clones had no CDR3 amino acid sequences in common, pointing to private repertoires in all groups. Multiple sclerosis was found to have the least TCR clonal expansion, below healthy controls, and HTLV-1-associated myelopathy the most.

The sample's time point: technical triplicate 1. The unsorted libraries originated from 2 million PBMCs that had been stored at -80 C. The sample holds many counts of this clonotype. Its antigen is still unknown. The cDNA was synthesized by means of template-switch 5'RACE, which was carried out with 10-nucleotide random UMIs. Via MiXCR, TCRdb re-called the 5' RACE reads, giving one row per CDR3 protein. The table includes fewer than 45,000 distinct CDR3 sequences, 11% detected once. The ends were cut back, 4 bases at V and 0 bases at J, with 9 bases in the middle. The CDR3 contains 14 residues. Germline loops: CDR1 SGHRS, CDR2 YFSETQ.

The origin of this receptor is a man between 60 and 75 years old with HTLV-1-associated myelopathy (HAM/TSP). Input material: PBMCs. V gene TRBV5-1 combines with J gene TRBJ2-3; D gene unclear. The CDR3 DNA reads TGCGCCAGCAGCCCCATGGTCAGCACAGATACGCAGTATTTT. As protein: CASSPMVSTDTQYF.